The T cell receptor beta chain described here comes from a study of radiotherapy plus CTLA-4 blockade in lung cancer. Profiled with immunoSEQ multiplex PCR; TCRdb holds only in-frame clones, not every one. Counted here are 110,000 or so clones, around 75% occurring once; the ten biggest clones make up roughly 5.3%. V shed 2 bases and J shed 2 bases, with 15 bases lying between them. Germline V lookup: CDR1 MGHRA, CDR2 YSYEKL. This CDR3 is 16 amino acids long. The sample in question was peripheral blood, obtained from a patient treated with radiotherapy plus ipilimumab. The chain links TRBV4-1 to TRBJ1-2; tentatively, D is TRBD1 (6 bases). This receptor was obtained from a human donor with non-small cell lung cancer who had a partial response to radiotherapy plus ipilimumab. DNA for the CDR3: TGCGCCAGCAGCCAAAACCAGGCAGGGGCAAACTATGGCTACACCTTC. Its protein product is CASSQNQAGANYGYTF.